One and the same sample provided the 27 T cell receptor beta chains below, sequenced in a study of blood T cell repertoires in COVID-19 (dated by TCRdb to the early 2020s). Receptor libraries were prepared by the immunoSEQ multiplex PCR assay. The source is immuneACCESS, and TCRdb retained only in-frame sequences with V and J called. Part of the clones is not carried over; for the studies checked, unresolved V genes explain less than half of this, and the remainder is unexplained. This sample lists hundreds of thousands of clones; approximately 89% were detected once. The ten largest make up 2% to 2.5% of the sample. Sequencing was performed on peripheral blood. The receptor source for this set is an older woman with COVID-19, enrolled during active disease.

The J gene is TRBJ2-7, the V gene TRBV6-5, with unresolved D. Trimming removed 2 bases at V and 0 bases at J, with 5 bases between. The germline gives CDR1 MNHEY, CDR2 SVGAGI. The CDR3 extends over 13 amino acids. The DNA of the CDR3 is TGTGCCAGCAGTTACCTAAACTCCTACGAGCAGTACTTC. It codes for CASSYLNSYEQYF.

This clone was seen a handful of times. The chain carries TRBV29-1 and TRBJ2-3; D may be TRBD2 (6 bases). Germline V gives CDR1 SQVTM, CDR2 ANQGSEA. The length of the CDR3 is 13 residues. With 4 bases removed from V and 3 bases from J, the gap between germline ends came to 11 bases. CDR3 sequence (DNA): TGCAGCGTTGTCGGAGGGGCGACAGATACGCAGTATTTT. This sequence encodes CSVVGGATDTQYF.

This chain connects TRBV10-3 to TRBJ1-5; 7 bases are a match to TRBD1. Germline V lookup: CDR1 ENHRY, CDR2 SYGVKD. The CDR3 is made up of 15 amino acids. Trimming cost V 6 bases and J 0 bases; bases outside gene matches: 5. CDR3: CAIRRDSPSNQPQHF. The CDR3 nucleotides read TGTGCCATCAGAAGGGACAGCCCTAGCAATCAGCCCCAGCATTTT.

The gene calls are TRBV20-1 and TRBJ1-4; TRBD1 matches 8 bases. V shed 3 bases, J shed 2 bases, and the junction held 5 bases outside the gene matches. The germline V gene encodes CDR1 DFQATT and CDR2 SNEGSKA (reference sequence). The CDR3 runs 15 residues. DNA for the CDR3: TGCAGTGCTAGTGACAGGGGTTCGACTAATGAAAAACTGTTTTTT. This sequence encodes CSASDRGSTNEKLFF.

The gene calls are TRBV15 and TRBJ2-5, with D perhaps matching TRBD2 (6 bases). V was pared by 4 bases and J by 5 bases, with 17 bases between. The CDR3 extends over 15 amino acids. Germline loops: CDR1 LNHNV, CDR2 YYDKDF (reference sequence). The CDR3 region is CATSTREPLGETQYF. In DNA, the CDR3 is TGTGCCACCAGCACCCGGGAGCCCCTTGGGGAGACCCAGTACTTC. The full variable domain, in which reference TRBV15 and TRBJ2-5 provide the parts outside the CDR3, is DAMVIQNPRYQVTQFGKPVTLSCSQTLNHNVMYWYQQKSSQAPKLLFHYYDKDFNNEADTPDNFQSRRPNTSFCFLDIRSPGLGDTAMYLCATSTREPLGETQYFGPGTRLLVL.

The rearrangement links TRBV6-5 to TRBJ1-2; 8 nucleotides match TRBD1. V lost 3 bases, J lost 8 bases, and 5 bases stayed unmatched. The CDR3 extends over 13 amino acids. Germline values: CDR1 MNHEY, CDR2 SVGAGI. This chain's CDR3 is CASSYKGQVGYTF. The CDR3 DNA sequence: TGTGCCAGCAGTTATAAGGGACAGGTGGGCTACACCTTC.

The CDR3 nucleotides are TGTGCCAGCAGCTTGCAATCTGGGGCCAACGTCCTGACTTTC. Amino acid sequence: CASSLQSGANVLTF. The chain uses TRBV5-4 and TRBJ2-6; D is unclear. The CDR3 is 14 residues long. From germline, CDR1 is SGHNT and CDR2 YYREEE (reference sequence). V shed 1 base and J shed 1 base, with 3 bases lying between them.

Comments on this clone: A clone one base away is much larger, so this may be a read error. The J gene is TRBJ2-2, the V gene TRBV19, with TRBD2 identical over 13 bases. Germline CDR1 LNHDA, CDR2 SQIVND (reference sequence). J gave up 7 bases and V 6 bases, and 8 bases lay outside the gene matches. The CDR3 runs 16 residues. DNA of the CDR3: TGTGCCAGTAGACCCACTAGCGGGGGGGCCCTCGGGGAGCTGTTTTTT. This sequence encodes CASRPTSGGALGELFF.

The table lists this clone with a count of one. This chain joins TRBV7-3 and TRBJ1-2; 7 bases align to TRBD1. Germline CDR1 and CDR2: SGHTA and FQGTGA. The CDR3 is made up of 14 amino acids. V shed 2 bases and J 6 bases; nucleotides not matched to a gene: 6. The CDR3 region is CASSLSGGRDGYTF. The CDR3 DNA is TGTGCCAGCAGCTTATCAGGGGGGCGAGATGGCTACACCTTC.

The chain recombines TRBV3-1 (or the pseudogene TRBV3-2) with TRBJ1-2; D is uncertain. Germline-derived CDR1 and CDR2 are LGHDT and YNNKEL (reference sequence). V was pared by 1 base and J by 0 bases, with 12 bases between. CDR3 size: 16 residues. The CDR3 loop is CASSQGSLPPNYGYTF. In DNA, the CDR3 is TGTGCCAGCAGCCAAGGGAGTCTGCCTCCTAACTATGGCTACACCTTC.

The rearrangement links TRBV2 to TRBJ1-2; no reliable D call. This CDR3 contains 14 residues. Trimming stripped 2 bases from V and 4 bases from J, with 11 bases between. Germline CDR1 SNHLY, CDR2 FYNNEI. In DNA form, the CDR3 reads TGTGCCAGCAGTGAACTTTCGGAGATCTATGGCTACACCTTC. As protein: CASSELSEIYGYTF.

This rearrangement joins TRBV10-3 to TRBJ1-1; the D gene is possibly TRBD1 (5 bases). This CDR3 is built from 14 residues. Per germline, CDR1 ENHRY and CDR2 SYGVKD. V lost 6 bases, J lost 0 bases, and 11 bases lay in between. The CDR3 bases are TGTGCCATCAGGCCGGACAACATGAACACTGAAGCTTTCTTT. It encodes CAIRPDNMNTEAFF.

For the CDR3, the DNA is TGCGCCAGCAGCTCCCGGGTGTACCAAGAGACCCAGTACTTC. Encoded protein: CASSSRVYQETQYF. V is TRBV5-1 and J is TRBJ2-5; no reliable D call. The CDR3 extends over 14 amino acids. V was pared by 3 bases and J by 0 bases, with 9 bases between. The germline V gene has CDR1 SGHRS and CDR2 YFSETQ. Using reference TRBV5-1 and TRBJ2-5 for the parts outside the CDR3, the full variable domain is KAGVTQTPRYLIKTRGQQVTLSCSPISGHRSVSWYQQTPGQGLQFLFEYFSETQRNKGNFPGRFSGRQFSNSRSEMNVSTLELGDSALYLCASSSRVYQETQYFGPGTRLLVL.

V usage is TRBV6-1 and J usage is TRBJ1-2; maybe TRBD1 (6 bases). From germline, CDR1 is MNHNS and CDR2 SASEGT. There are 15 residues in the CDR3. V gave up 2 bases and J gave up 3 bases, with 13 bases separating them. CDR3 DNA: TGTGCCAGCAGTGAACAGGTGGGGGGGCACTATGGCTACACCTTC. Protein product: CASSEQVGGHYGYTF.

The chain combines TRBV3-1 (or the pseudogene TRBV3-2) with TRBJ2-3; 7 nucleotides match TRBD1. Germline trimming cut 1 base from V and 1 base from J; bases unmatched to any gene: 20. The CDR3 has 21 residues. Germline CDR1 reads LGHDT; CDR2 reads YNNKEL (reference sequence). The CDR3 region has the DNA TGTGCCAGCAGCCAAGCCCCTCACCCCCCTGGACAGGCGACTTGCACAGATACGCAGTATTTT. Protein product: CASSQAPHPPGQATCTDTQYF.

The chain employs TRBV3-1 (or the pseudogene TRBV3-2) and TRBJ2-7, with TRBD1 matching 8 bases. CDR3 length: 16 amino acids. Germline lookup yields CDR1 LGHDT and CDR2 YNNKEL (reference sequence). The V gene end was trimmed by 2 bases and the J gene end by 9 bases; junction bases not matched to a gene: 15. Here the CDR3 DNA reads TGTGCCAGCAGCCAATCTGGATTAGATCAGGGGGCTGCGCAGTACTTC. It translates to CASSQSGLDQGAAQYF.

The chain uses TRBV21-1 and TRBJ2-1; the D call TRBD1 from the table was never checked on the DNA. TRBV21-1 corresponds to a pseudogene. This CDR3 has 13 amino acids. The CDR3 coding sequence is TGTGCCAGCAGCCCCGACAGTTTCAATGAGCAGTTCTTC. Residues: CASSPDSFNEQFF.

This chain's CDR3 is CASSIAFSGAGATVTDTQYF. The CDR3 nucleotides are TGTGCCAGTAGTATAGCCTTTAGCGGTGCGGGGGCTACCGTCACAGATACGCAGTATTTT. This sequence joins TRBV19 and TRBJ2-3, with D perhaps TRBD2 (7 bases). Trimming left V 1 base short and J 2 bases short, with 25 bases between. CDR1 is LNHDA and CDR2 is SQIVND in the germline V gene (reference sequence). The CDR3 has 20 residues.

The chain recombines TRBV28 with TRBJ1-1, with D unresolved. Germline CDR1 and CDR2: MDHEN and SYDVKM. The CDR3 extends over 11 amino acids. Trimming stripped 3 bases from V and 7 bases from J, with 6 bases between. CDR3 protein: CASSLFGEAFF. The DNA of the CDR3 is TGTGCCAGCAGTTTGTTCGGTGAAGCTTTCTTT.

The gene calls are TRBV11-2 and TRBJ2-5, with a weak D call TRBD2 (5 bases). The V and J ends lost 6 bases and 6 bases respectively, with 11 bases between them. The CDR3 contains 12 residues. Germline assignment: CDR1 SGHAT and CDR2 FQNNGV. CDR3 DNA sequence: TGTGCCAGCAGGGCCGGGGAGCAGACCCAGTACTTC. Its translation is CASRAGEQTQYF.

This rearrangement joins TRBV4-1 to TRBJ2-6; TRBD2 is a possible D gene (6 bases). Between the trimmed V and J ends, which lost 1 base and 3 bases, there was a span of 7 bases. Germline V gives CDR1 MGHRA, CDR2 YSYEKL. The CDR3 loop spans 15 amino acids. CDR3 protein: CASSQGGNGANVLTF. CDR3 nucleotide sequence: TGCGCCAGCAGCCAAGGCGGGAATGGGGCCAACGTCCTGACTTTC.

The CDR3 region has the DNA TGCGCCAGCAGCTTGACCGGGACAGGGCGGCCTGAGCAGTTCTTC. Its translation: CASSLTGTGRPEQFF. The rearrangement uses TRBV5-1 and TRBJ2-1, with TRBD1 identical over 9 bases. This CDR3 contains 15 residues. Germline V gene sequence: CDR1 SGHRS, CDR2 YFSETQ. V dropped 1 base and J dropped 9; count of bases not matched to a gene: 8.

CDR3 loop: CASSRLYSGNTIYF. For the CDR3, the DNA is TGTGCCAGCAGTCGACTGTACTCTGGAAACACCATATATTTT. The chain combines TRBV6-5 with TRBJ1-3; no reliable D call. The CDR3 runs to 14 residues. The germline gives CDR1 MNHEY, CDR2 SVGAGI. V shed 5 bases and J shed 0 bases, with 8 bases lying between them.

This sequence joins TRBV18 and TRBJ2-6; 7 nucleotides align to TRBD1. V gave up 5 bases and J gave up 0 bases; unmatched junction bases: 10. The length of the CDR3 is 18 residues. CDR1 KGHSH and CDR2 LQKENI come from the germline V gene. The DNA for the CDR3 is TGTGCCAGCTCAGCCCTACAGGGGCCAAGCTCTGGGGCCAACGTCCTGACTTTC. Protein: CASSALQGPSSGANVLTF.

The table lists this clone with a few counts. Germline is not matched at one junction end, which may reflect a read error. The genes are TRBV7-7 and TRBJ1-4; D gene ambiguous. The CDR3 loop spans 14 amino acids. Germline-derived CDR1 and CDR2 are SSHAT and FNYEAQ (reference sequence). The CDR3 DNA follows: TGTGCTAGCAGCCCCACTGCAACTAATGAAAAACTGTTTTTT. Its translation: CASSPTATNEKLFF.

The chain recombines TRBV28 with TRBJ1-5; D is undetermined. This CDR3 spans 15 amino acids. V gave up 6 bases and J gave up 7 bases, with 19 bases separating them. CDR1 MDHEN and CDR2 SYDVKM come from the germline V gene. The CDR3 region is CASSKRGSNLQPQHF. DNA of the CDR3: TGTGCCAGCAGCAAACGCGGATCCAATCTGCAGCCCCAGCATTTT.

The V call is TRBV15, the J call TRBJ1-1; tentatively, D is TRBD1 (5 bases). Germline CDR1 and CDR2: LNHNV and YYDKDF (reference sequence). The CDR3 loop spans 13 amino acids. V was trimmed by 3 bases and J by 5 bases, leaving 10 bases between them. The CDR3 loop reads CATSSGAGTEAFF. The CDR3 DNA reads as TGTGCCACCAGCAGTGGGGCGGGGACTGAAGCTTTCTTT.